Presented here are 2 T cell receptor beta chains from one specimen sequenced in a study of cytomegalovirus exposure and HLA in healthy donors (TCRdb year 2017). The library was prepared using the immunoSEQ multiplex PCR assay. TCRdb mirrors the immuneACCESS table, restricted to in-frame sequences. Some clones are absent from its copies; in checked studies, under half trace to an unresolved V gene, and the reason for the others is unknown. The sample profile shows about 130,000 clones; about 89% of them were found once. Together, the top ten hold roughly 2% of the sample. The sequencing sample was made of PBMCs. These receptors originate from a woman aged 18-29 years in good health and CMV-seronegative.

This clone was observed a single time. At one boundary the junction diverges from the germline segment, which might be a read error. This chain joins TRBV2 and TRBJ2-1, with 8 bases lining up with TRBD1. The germline gives CDR1 SNHLY, CDR2 FYNNEI. The CDR3 length is 19 residues. The CDR3 bases are TGTGCCAGCAGCGAAGCGATATCCTACGGCAGGGGGCACTACAATGAGCAGTTCTTC. Protein: CASSEAISYGRGHYNEQFF. Full variable domain (rest looked up from reference TRBV2 and TRBJ2-1): EPEVTQTPSHQVTQMGQEVILRCVPISNHLYFYWYRQILGQKVEFLVSFYNNEISEKSEIFDDQFSVERPDGSNFTLKIRSTKLEDSAMYFCASSEAISYGRGHYNEQFFGPGTRLTVL.

V and J are TRBV7-9 and TRBJ2-7; 9 bases map to TRBD2. V was clipped by 5 bases and J by 7 bases; unmatched bases: 12. Germline CDR1 is SEHNR and CDR2 is FQNEAQ (reference sequence). The CDR3 is 15 amino acids. The CDR3 here is CASSPPLAGVWEQYF. The CDR3 bases are TGTGCCAGCAGCCCACCGTTAGCGGGAGTCTGGGAGCAGTACTTC.